This is a list of T cell receptor beta chains from one sample in a study of PD-1 blockade in classical Hodgkin lymphoma. Generated by immunoSEQ multiplex PCR, the TCRdb table keeps only in-frame clones and is missing some. The sample includes 100,000 or so clones, roughly 89% of them seen just once. The specimen comprised peripheral blood mononuclear cells (PBMCs), sampled before the fourth cycle of nivolumab. All receptors come from a human donor with classical Hodgkin lymphoma. Each CDR3 is given with its conserved first and last residue. The D gene is left open where the match is weak. Where a row states a size, it is once, few, many or the class of an expanded clone; other rows omit it.

CASSFMGGYTF TGTGCCAGCAGTTTTATGGGTGGCTACACCTTC . TRBJ1-2 . TRBV28
CASSYRDTEAFF TGTGCCAGCAGTTACAGGGACACTGAAGCTTTCTTT . TRBJ1-1 . TRBV6-5
CASSRRSQGGEKLFF TGTGCCAGCTCTCGAAGGTCGCAGGGAGGGGAAAAACTGTTTTTT . TRBJ1-4 . TRBV18
CASSSGATFYGYTF TGTGCCAGTAGTTCTGGCGCCACGTTCTATGGCTACACCTTC . TRBJ1-2 . TRBV7-9
CASSYGTGAYGYTF TGTGCCAGCAGTTACGGGACAGGGGCATATGGCTACACCTTC TRBD1 TRBJ1-2 . TRBV6-5
CASSLAGRGRAYEQYF TGTGCCAGCTCACTAGCCGGCAGGGGTCGGGCCTACGAGCAGTACTTC . TRBJ2-7 . TRBV18
CASSLHTPNTEAFF TGTGCCAGTAGTCTACATACACCGAACACTGAAGCTTTCTTT . TRBJ1-1 . TRBV19
CASSLDGGRARYF TGTGCCAGCAGTTTAGATGGCGGGAGGGCAAGGTACTTC TRBD2 TRBJ2-7 . TRBV27
CASSLGGQGAQEQYF TGTGCCAGCAGCTTGGGTGGACAGGGGGCGCAAGAGCAGTACTTC TRBD1 TRBJ2-7 . TRBV5-4
CASSLRGGVSYEQYF TGCGCCAGCAGCTTACGTGGGGGAGTCTCCTACGAGCAGTACTTC . TRBJ2-7 . TRBV5-1
CSVASRLSVNTEAFF TGCAGCGTTGCGAGTCGGTTGTCAGTGAACACTGAAGCTTTCTTT . TRBJ1-1 . TRBV29-1
CASSIEGNYGYTF TGTGCCAGTAGTATAGAAGGGAACTATGGCTACACCTTC . TRBJ1-2 many TRBV19
CASSAGQGGGNYGYTF TGTGCCAGCAGCGCGGGACAGGGAGGAGGAAACTATGGCTACACCTTC TRBD1 TRBJ1-2 . TRBV7-2
CASSPGPGNEQFF TGTGCCAGCAGTCCCGGACCAGGTAATGAGCAGTTCTTC . TRBJ2-1 . TRBV6-6
CASSQESQAGYDEQYF TGTGCCAGCAGCCAAGAATCTCAGGCAGGATACGATGAGCAGTACTTC . TRBJ2-7 . TRBV14
CASSLVSGTENTGELFF TGTGCCAGCAGCTTAGTCTCTGGGACAGAGAACACCGGGGAGCTGTTTTTT TRBD1 TRBJ2-2 few TRBV7-9
CASSNDRGAIEAFF TGTGCCAGCAGCAACGACCGGGGGGCGATTGAGGCTTTCTTT . TRBJ1-1 . TRBV28
CASSRQSAPNGYTF TGTGCCAGCAGTCGACAGTCGGCTCCGAATGGCTACACCTTC . TRBJ1-2 . TRBV28
CASSEAWGGGNQPQHF TGTGCCAGCAGTGAAGCGTGGGGCGGAGGCAATCAGCCCCAGCATTTT . TRBJ1-5 once TRBV2
CASSLVGGAYEQYF TGTGCCAGCAGCTTAGTAGGGGGCGCCTACGAGCAGTACTTC TRBD1 TRBJ2-7 once TRBV11-2
CSVPGQGGTEAFF TGCAGCGTTCCCGGACAGGGAGGGACTGAAGCTTTCTTT TRBD1 TRBJ1-1 . TRBV29-1
CAYGQGAYEQYF TGTGCCTACGGACAGGGGGCGTACGAGCAGTACTTC TRBD1 TRBJ2-7 once TRBV30
CASSLGSGRAKYEQYF TGTGCCAGCAGCTTGGGAAGCGGGAGGGCCAAATACGAGCAGTACTTC TRBD2 TRBJ2-7 . TRBV13
CASSLWVAGSSYEQYF TGTGCCAGCAGCTTATGGGTGGCAGGTAGCTCCTACGAGCAGTACTTC . TRBJ2-7 . TRBV7-9
CASSDFAAGSNQPQHF TGTGCCAGCAGTGATTTCGCGGCGGGGAGCAATCAGCCCCAGCATTTT . TRBJ1-5 . TRBV6-1
CASSYLATGLLYEQYF TGTGCCAGCAGTTATCTCGCGACAGGGCTCCTCTACGAGCAGTACTTC TRBD1 TRBJ2-7 once TRBV28
CASSLSAGEQYF TGCGCCAGCAGCTTGAGCGCAGGCGAGCAGTACTTC . TRBJ2-7 . TRBV5-1